Below, one T cell receptor beta chain is given with its context. Its antigen remains unknown. The data originate from a study of T cell responses to AZD1222 COVID-19 vaccine. Study results and limitations: Clonal diversity may have been underestimated, and the donors were mostly white British, with more females than males. Two AZD1222 administrations were followed by greater Spike-specific TCR breadth and depth.

The CDR3 loop spans 14 amino acids. Germline values: CDR1 LNHDA, CDR2 SQIVND (reference sequence). V shed 9 bases and J shed 1 base, with 15 bases lying between them. Generated by immunoSEQ multiplex PCR, the TCRdb table keeps only in-frame clones and is missing some. The sample contains 120,000 or so clones, approximately 94% of which appear only once. This material consisted of peripheral blood, taken 28 days after the second AZD1222 dose. The sequence came from an adult who received the AZD1222 COVID-19 vaccine. The V call is TRBV19, the J call TRBJ1-1, with a tentative D call TRBD1 (6 bases). CDR3 loop: CASRVTGRNTEAFF. For the CDR3, the DNA is TGTGCCAGCCGTGTGACAGGCAGGAACACTGAAGCTTTCTTT.